Below, 9 T cell receptor beta chains from the same sample are listed, as sequenced in a study of T-cell memory formation after mild COVID-19. TCRdb re-derived calls from the 5' RACE reads in MiXCR, one entry per CDR3 protein. The table shows just under 350,000 distinct CDR3 sequences, with 13% occurring only once. The sequenced sample was PBMCs or a T cell subset sorted from them (not recorded which). All receptors derive from a man in his late teens or twenties who had mild COVID-19 (a few samples of this study predate the infection). Cell type and time point are not known.

This clonotype was counted between two and nine times. J is TRBJ2-3 and V is TRBV9; 7 positions match TRBD2. Germline loops: CDR1 SGDLS, CDR2 YYNGEE. Losses at the gene ends were 0 bases for V and 2 bases for J; bases not matched to a gene: 6. This CDR3 comprises 16 residues. The CDR3 nucleotides read TGTGCCAGCAGCGTAGCTACTAGCGAAGACACAGATACGCAGTATTTT. Protein: CASSVATSEDTDTQYF.

This sequence joins TRBV7-9 and TRBJ2-7; 7 bases map to TRBD1. The germline CDR1 and CDR2 sequences are SEHNR and FQNEAQ (reference sequence). This CDR3 spans 17 amino acids. Germline trimming cut 5 bases from V and 3 bases from J; bases unmatched to any gene: 16. This CDR3 is CASSAAGPGQKYYEQYF. The CDR3 nucleotides are TGTGCCAGCAGCGCCGCGGGTCCGGGACAGAAGTACTACGAGCAGTACTTC.

This clonotype has only a few counts. The chain uses TRBV4-2 and TRBJ1-1, with 7 bases lining up with TRBD1. The CDR3 is made up of 17 amino acids. Germline V lookup: CDR1 LGHNA, CDR2 YNFKEQ. The V gene end was trimmed by 4 bases and the J gene end by 7 bases; junction bases not matched to a gene: 18. The CDR3 loop reads CASSLKFRRQGMNEAFF. DNA of the CDR3: TGTGCCAGCAGCCTCAAATTCCGGAGACAGGGCATGAATGAAGCTTTCTTT.

The J gene is TRBJ2-3, the V gene TRBV27, with D possibly being TRBD1 or TRBD2 (6 bases each). The V and J ends lost 5 bases and 4 bases respectively, with 16 bases between them. The CDR3 sequence is 15 residues long. Germline V CDR1 and CDR2: MNHEY, SMNVEV (reference sequence). Here the CDR3 reads CASSPPRGAPDTQYF. For the CDR3, the DNA is TGTGCCAGCAGTCCCCCTAGGGGGGCACCAGATACGCAGTATTTT.

This chain links TRBV24-1 with TRBJ2-5, with 7 nucleotides matching TRBD1. V lost 4 bases to trimming and J lost 5 bases; unmatched junction nucleotides: 9. Germline V gives CDR1 KGHDR, CDR2 SFDVKD. This CDR3 contains 15 residues. This chain's CDR3 is CATSDSGQSLETQYF. CDR3 in DNA: TGTGCCACCAGTGACTCGGGACAGTCTCTGGAGACCCAGTACTTC.

This clonotype was observed a handful of times. The chain couples TRBV9 to TRBJ2-2; D uncertain. V gave up 5 bases and J gave up 5 bases, with 10 bases separating them. The CDR3 extends over 13 amino acids. Germline V CDR1 and CDR2: SGDLS, YYNGEE. The CDR3 protein is CASRKGITGELFF. CDR3 nucleotide sequence: TGTGCCAGCAGGAAGGGCATAACCGGGGAGCTGTTTTTT.

This clonotype has just a few counts. This chain connects TRBV30 to TRBJ2-7, with TRBD2 as a possible D gene (5 bases). V gave up 4 bases and J gave up 4 bases, with 20 bases separating them. CDR1 GTSNPN and CDR2 SVGIG come from the germline V gene (reference sequence). The CDR3 loop spans 15 amino acids. In DNA form, the CDR3 reads TGTGCCTGGAACCGTCGAGGAGGTGGGGAATACGAGCAGTACTTC. This gives the protein CAWNRRGGGEYEQYF.

In this sample, this clonotype turned up a few times. The V call is TRBV12-3 or TRBV12-4, the J call TRBJ1-2; perhaps TRBD1 as D (6 bases). V dropped 5 bases and J dropped 5 bases, with 15 bases sitting between them. The CDR3 is made up of 14 amino acids. CDR3 residues: CASSQGLGVYGYTF. The CDR3 DNA reads as TGTGCCAGCAGTCAGGGGTTGGGGGTATATGGCTACACCTTC.

The chain couples TRBV7-3 to TRBJ2-2; D is possibly TRBD1 (6 bases). Trimming stripped 5 bases from V and 4 bases from J, with 14 bases between. This CDR3 is built from 15 residues. CDR1 and CDR2 from the germline V gene are SGHTA and FQGTGA. The CDR3 DNA is TGTGCCAGCAGCACCTCGGGACATATCACCGGGGAGCTGTTTTTT. Its translation: CASSTSGHITGELFF. The variable domain in full, with the rest retrieved from reference TRBV7-3 and TRBJ2-2, is GAGVSQTPSNKVTEKGKYVELRCDPISGHTALYWYRQSLGQGPEFLIYFQGTGAADDSGLPNDRFFAVRPEGSVSTLKIQRTERGDSAVYLCASSTSGHITGELFFGEGSRLTVL.